This T cell receptor (beta chain) was captured in a study of blood T cell repertoires in COVID-19 (dated by TCRdb to the early 2020s). Background for the entire study: Samples covering the acute and convalescent phases of COVID-19 were provided by collaborators in the United States, Italy and Spain. The samples were drawn from two sources: the first 160 participants of the ongoing ImmuneRACE study, and over 1,000 subjects contributed by 6 global collaborators. The sample metadata nearly always contained a de-identified subject ID, COVID-19 status, age in years and sex. The repertoires were released in a freely available public database meant as a resource for research on the immune response to SARS-CoV-2. Deeply sampled blood TCRbeta repertoires from subjects exposed to, actively infected with, or recovered from COVID-19 were included in the dataset. Where HLA class I and class II types were available, the types were taken from metadata supplied by the sample provider, not from assay-based typing. The material from the prospective study consisted of cDNA or gDNA derived from T cells, B-cell-depleted T cells, or PBMCs. The research as a whole found: Clinical and demographic metadata were provided uncurated, with the amount varying by source and participant.

Its CDR3 holds 16 amino acids, cysteine through phenylalanine. Only CDR3 DNA is held: 48 bases, read in frame from base 1. The germline V gene (reference sequence) yields PRHDT for CDR1 and FYEKMQ for CDR2. V is pared back by 6 bases and J by 1 base, with 18 bases lying between the germline termini. As concerns this clone: Its antigen specificity is not known. No base-level quality is on record; no much larger clone is a single base apart.

TCRbeta CDR3 regions were amplified from genomic DNA by means of the immunoSEQ Assay, a bias-controlled multiplex PCR. On the study's bioinformatics: The number of nucleated cells in each sample was estimated by amplification of reference gene primers within the assay. To quantify the absolute abundance of each unique TCRbeta CDR3 rearrangement, sequence reads were collapsed and filtered. Productive Simpson clonality was computed per sample as the square root of Simpson's diversity index over productive rearrangements. TCRdb retrieved this table from immuneACCESS and kept in-frame rearrangements only. Not all clones are present; in checked studies, unresolved V genes account for under half, and no reason is known for the remainder. D and trimming were read from the DNA, whereas the V and J calls and clone size are those reported in that table. For this sample the table gives about 120,000 clones, of which over 75% were detected only once. The leading ten clones occupy approximately 5% of the sample.

Whole blood was collected in K2EDTA tubes by collaborating institutions according to the institutions' own protocols. For TCRbeta analysis, collaborator samples were shipped as frozen whole blood, as isolated PBMCs, or as DNA extracted from either sample type. The TCR sequence derives from a woman between 65 and 79 years old with acute or convalescent COVID-19. Sequences were obtained from peripheral blood. Rearrangement joined TRBV13 to TRBJ1-2; TRBD1 is perhaps the D gene, given 5 matching bases. The CDR3 reads CASRQGQTGVNYGYTF. The nucleotide sequence reads TGTGCCAGCAGACAAGGCCAAACAGGAGTTAACTATGGCTACACCTTC.